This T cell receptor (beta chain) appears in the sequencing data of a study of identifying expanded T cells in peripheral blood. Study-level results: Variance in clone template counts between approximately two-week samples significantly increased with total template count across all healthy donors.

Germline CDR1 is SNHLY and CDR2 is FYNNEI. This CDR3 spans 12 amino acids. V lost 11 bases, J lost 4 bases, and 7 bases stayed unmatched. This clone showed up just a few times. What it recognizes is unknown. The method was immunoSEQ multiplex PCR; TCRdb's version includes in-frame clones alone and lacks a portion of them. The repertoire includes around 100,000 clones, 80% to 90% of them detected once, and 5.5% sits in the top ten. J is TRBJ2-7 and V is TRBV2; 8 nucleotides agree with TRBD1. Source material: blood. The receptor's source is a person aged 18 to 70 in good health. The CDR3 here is CAWGTGRYEQYF. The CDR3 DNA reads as TGTGCCTGGGGGACAGGACGGTACGAGCAGTACTTC.